This T cell receptor (beta chain) appears in the sequencing data of a study of blood T cell repertoires in COVID-19. Study-level information: The samples span acute and convalescent COVID-19 from the United States, Italy and Spain. From T cells, B-cell-depleted T cells, or PBMCs came the material, which was cDNA or gDNA.

Authors' processing steps: By means of reference gene primer amplification, nucleated cell counts were estimated. The data were produced by immunoSEQ multiplex PCR, yet TCRdb's version contains in-frame clones alone and is incomplete. The DNA gave D and trimming, while V, J and clone size come from that table. The repertoire has approximately 97,000 clones, 87% of them found once; the top ten carry under 6.5%. Seattle-derived patients entered the study during active infection and were followed longitudinally. This clone has just one count. The CDR3 loop spans 14 amino acids. V lost 6 bases to trimming and J lost 2 bases; unmatched junction nucleotides: 4. CDR1 and CDR2 from the germline V gene are SEHNR and FQNEAQ (reference sequence).

The chain combines TRBV7-9 with TRBJ2-3, with 8 bases that match TRBD1. Material: peripheral blood. The TCR originated in a woman aged 45 to 65 with COVID-19, enrolled during active disease. In DNA, the CDR3 is TGTGCCAGCAGTATCAGGGGGCTCACAGATACGCAGTATTTT. Its protein product is CASSIRGLTDTQYF.